The present TCR beta chain was sequenced within a study of graft-versus-host responses after intestinal transplantation. Study overall: Anti-thymocyte globulin induction, then tacrolimus and steroids for about three years, went to all recipients.

Assay used: immunoSEQ multiplex PCR; TCRdb lists only in-frame clones, some missing. The table includes around 26,000 clones, approximately 93% detected once. Study outcomes and limitations: Graft-donor T cell macrochimerism in patients accompanied high graft-versus-host to host-versus-graft clonal ratios in allografts. Early post-transplant HvG declines showed an association with peak circulating GvH clone levels. Recipient marrow harbored GvH clones, some of which surfaced first in ileum or blood.

V gave up 5 bases and J gave up 3 bases; unmatched junction bases: 1. Germline V gene data show CDR1 as MNHEY and CDR2 as SVGAGI. The CDR3 covers 12 residues. Comment on this clone: Its antigen remains unknown.

The chain carries TRBV6-5 and TRBJ2-7; TRBD1 matches at 7 bases. The clonotype originates from a human patient who received an intestinal transplant, so some T cells may come from the graft donor. The source material was PBMCs, sampled 156 days after intestinal transplant. The CDR3, as DNA: TGTGCCAGCAGTAGACAGGGCTACGAGCAGTACTTC. Its protein is CASSRQGYEQYF.